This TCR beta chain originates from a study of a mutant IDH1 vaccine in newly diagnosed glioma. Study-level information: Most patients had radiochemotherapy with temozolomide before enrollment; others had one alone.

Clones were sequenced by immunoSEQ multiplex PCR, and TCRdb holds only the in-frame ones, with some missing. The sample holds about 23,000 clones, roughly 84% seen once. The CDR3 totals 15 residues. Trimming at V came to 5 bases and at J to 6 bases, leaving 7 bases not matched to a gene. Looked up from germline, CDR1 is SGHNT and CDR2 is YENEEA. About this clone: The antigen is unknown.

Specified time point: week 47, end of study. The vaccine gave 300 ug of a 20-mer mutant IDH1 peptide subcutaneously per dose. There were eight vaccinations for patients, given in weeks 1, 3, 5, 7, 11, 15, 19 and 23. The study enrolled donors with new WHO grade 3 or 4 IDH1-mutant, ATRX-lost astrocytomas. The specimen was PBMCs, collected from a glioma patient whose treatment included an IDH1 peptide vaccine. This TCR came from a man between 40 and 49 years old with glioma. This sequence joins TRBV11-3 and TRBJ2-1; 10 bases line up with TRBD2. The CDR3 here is CASSPEVAGGNEQFF. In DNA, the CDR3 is TGTGCCAGCAGCCCTGAAGTAGCGGGAGGCAATGAGCAGTTCTTC.